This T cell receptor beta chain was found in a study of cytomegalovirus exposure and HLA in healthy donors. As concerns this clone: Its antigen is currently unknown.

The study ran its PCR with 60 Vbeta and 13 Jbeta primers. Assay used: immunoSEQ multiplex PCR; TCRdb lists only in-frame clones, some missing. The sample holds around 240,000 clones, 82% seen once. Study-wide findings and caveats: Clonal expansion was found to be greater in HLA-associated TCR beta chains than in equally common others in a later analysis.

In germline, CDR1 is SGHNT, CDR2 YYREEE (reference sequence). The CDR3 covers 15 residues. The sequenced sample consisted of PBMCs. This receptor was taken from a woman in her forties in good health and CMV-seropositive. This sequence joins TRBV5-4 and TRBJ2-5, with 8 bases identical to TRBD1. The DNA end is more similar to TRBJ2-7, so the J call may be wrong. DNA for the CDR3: TGTGCCAGCAGCTCGGACAGGGCGTTTCCCTACGAGCAGTACTTC. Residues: CASSSDRAFPYEQYF.